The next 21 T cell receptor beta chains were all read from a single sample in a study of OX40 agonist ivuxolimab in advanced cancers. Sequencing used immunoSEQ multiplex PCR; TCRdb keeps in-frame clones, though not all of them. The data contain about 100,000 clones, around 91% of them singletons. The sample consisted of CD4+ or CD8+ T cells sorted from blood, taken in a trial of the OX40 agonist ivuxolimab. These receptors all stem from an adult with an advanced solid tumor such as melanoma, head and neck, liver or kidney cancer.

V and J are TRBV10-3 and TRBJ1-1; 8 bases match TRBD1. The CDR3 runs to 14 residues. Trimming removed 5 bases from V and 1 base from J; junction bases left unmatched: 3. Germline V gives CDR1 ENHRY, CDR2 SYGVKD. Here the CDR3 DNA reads TGTGCCATCAGTCAGGGGGCGTCGAACACTGAAGCTTTCTTT. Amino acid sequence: CAISQGASNTEAFF.

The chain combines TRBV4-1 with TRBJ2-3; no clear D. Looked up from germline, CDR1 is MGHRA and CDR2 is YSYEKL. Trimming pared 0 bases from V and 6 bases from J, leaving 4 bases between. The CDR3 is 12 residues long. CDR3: CASSQEGDTQYF. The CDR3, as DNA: TGCGCCAGCAGCCAAGAGGGGGATACGCAGTATTTT.

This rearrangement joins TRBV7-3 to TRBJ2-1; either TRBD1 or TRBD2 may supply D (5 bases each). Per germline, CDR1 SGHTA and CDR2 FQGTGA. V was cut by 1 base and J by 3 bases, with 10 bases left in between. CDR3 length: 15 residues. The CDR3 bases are TGTGCCAGCAGCTTAAGGGGACGAGACTACAATGAGCAGTTCTTC. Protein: CASSLRGRDYNEQFF.

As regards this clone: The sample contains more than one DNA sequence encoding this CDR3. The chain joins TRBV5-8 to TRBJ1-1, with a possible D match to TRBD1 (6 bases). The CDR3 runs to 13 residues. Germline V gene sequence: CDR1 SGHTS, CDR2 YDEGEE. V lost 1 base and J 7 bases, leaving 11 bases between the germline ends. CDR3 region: CASSLTGLGEAFF. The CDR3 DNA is TGTGCCAGCAGCTTGACAGGGTTGGGTGAAGCTTTCTTT.

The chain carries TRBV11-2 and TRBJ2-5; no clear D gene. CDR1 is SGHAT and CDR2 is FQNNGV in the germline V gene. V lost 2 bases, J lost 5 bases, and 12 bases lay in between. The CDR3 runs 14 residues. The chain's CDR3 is CASSLSRRSETQYF. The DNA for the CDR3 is TGTGCCAGCAGCTTAAGTCGGCGAAGCGAGACCCAGTACTTC.

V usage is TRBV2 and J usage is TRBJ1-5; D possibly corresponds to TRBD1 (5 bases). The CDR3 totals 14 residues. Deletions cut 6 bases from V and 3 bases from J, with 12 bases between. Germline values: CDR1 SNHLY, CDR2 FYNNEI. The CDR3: CASRNRIPNQPQHF. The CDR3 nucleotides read TGTGCCAGCAGAAACAGGATTCCCAATCAGCCCCAGCATTTT. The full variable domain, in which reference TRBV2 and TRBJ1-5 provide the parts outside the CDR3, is EPEVTQTPSHQVTQMGQEVILRCVPISNHLYFYWYRQILGQKVEFLVSFYNNEISEKSEIFDDQFSVERPDGSNFTLKIRSTKLEDSAMYFCASRNRIPNQPQHFGDGTRLSIL.

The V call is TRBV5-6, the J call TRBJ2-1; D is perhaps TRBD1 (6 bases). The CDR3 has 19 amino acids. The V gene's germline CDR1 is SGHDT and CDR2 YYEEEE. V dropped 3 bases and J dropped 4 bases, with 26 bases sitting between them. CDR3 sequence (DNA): TGTGCCAGCAGCTCCGACCTTAGCAACCGACAGGTCGTTTACAATGAGCAGTTCTTC. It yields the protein CASSSDLSNRQVVYNEQFF.

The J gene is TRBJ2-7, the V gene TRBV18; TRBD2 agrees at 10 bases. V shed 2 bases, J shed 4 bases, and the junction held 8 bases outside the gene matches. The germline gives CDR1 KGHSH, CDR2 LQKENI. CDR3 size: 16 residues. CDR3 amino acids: CASSPVRSSGGYEQYF. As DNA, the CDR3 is TGTGCCAGCTCACCAGTGAGGTCTAGCGGGGGATACGAGCAGTACTTC.

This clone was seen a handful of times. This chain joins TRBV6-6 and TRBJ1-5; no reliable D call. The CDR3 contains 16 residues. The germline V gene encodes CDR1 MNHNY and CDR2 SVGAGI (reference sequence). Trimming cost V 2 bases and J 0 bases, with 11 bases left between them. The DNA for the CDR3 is TGTGCCAGCAGTTACCAAGGTTTTTATAGCAATCAGCCCCAGCATTTT. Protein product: CASSYQGFYSNQPQHF.

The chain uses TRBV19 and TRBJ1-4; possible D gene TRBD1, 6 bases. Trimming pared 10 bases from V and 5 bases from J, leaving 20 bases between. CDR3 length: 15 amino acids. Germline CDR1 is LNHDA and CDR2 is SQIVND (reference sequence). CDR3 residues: CATVGRARGNEKLFF. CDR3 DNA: TGTGCCACCGTCGGCAGGGCAAGGGGGAATGAAAAACTGTTTTTT.

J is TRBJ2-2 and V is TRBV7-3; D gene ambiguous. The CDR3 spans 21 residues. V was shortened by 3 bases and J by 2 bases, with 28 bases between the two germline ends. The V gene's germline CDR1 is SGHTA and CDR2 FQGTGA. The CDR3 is CASSFKGPPTTRHRNTGELFF. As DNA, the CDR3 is TGTGCCAGCAGCTTTAAAGGCCCCCCCACAACAAGGCATAGAAACACCGGGGAGCTGTTTTTT.

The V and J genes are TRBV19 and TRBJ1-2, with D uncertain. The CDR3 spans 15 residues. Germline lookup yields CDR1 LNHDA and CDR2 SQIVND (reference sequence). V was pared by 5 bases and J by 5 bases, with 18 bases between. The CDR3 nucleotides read TGTGCCAGTAGTCCCGAGGCCAGCCGATTGTATGGCTACACCTTC. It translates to CASSPEASRLYGYTF.

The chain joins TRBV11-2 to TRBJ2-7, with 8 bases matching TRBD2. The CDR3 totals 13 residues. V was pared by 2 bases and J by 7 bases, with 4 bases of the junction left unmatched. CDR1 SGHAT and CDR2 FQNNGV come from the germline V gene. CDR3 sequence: CASSLPGLVEQYF. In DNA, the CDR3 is TGTGCCAGCAGCTTACCGGGACTAGTGGAGCAGTACTTC.

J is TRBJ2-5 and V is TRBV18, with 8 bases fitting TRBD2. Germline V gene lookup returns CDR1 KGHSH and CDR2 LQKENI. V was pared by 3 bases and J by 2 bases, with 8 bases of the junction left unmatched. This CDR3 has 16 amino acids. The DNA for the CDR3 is TGTGCCAGCTCACCCCGGGTAGCGGGGTCTCAAGAGACCCAGTACTTC. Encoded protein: CASSPRVAGSQETQYF.

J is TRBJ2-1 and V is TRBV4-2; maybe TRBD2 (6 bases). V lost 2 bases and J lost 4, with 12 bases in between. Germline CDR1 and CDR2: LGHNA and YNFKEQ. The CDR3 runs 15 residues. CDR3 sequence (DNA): TGTGCCAGCAGCCAACGGGAGATTGGGTACAATGAGCAGTTCTTC. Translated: CASSQREIGYNEQFF.

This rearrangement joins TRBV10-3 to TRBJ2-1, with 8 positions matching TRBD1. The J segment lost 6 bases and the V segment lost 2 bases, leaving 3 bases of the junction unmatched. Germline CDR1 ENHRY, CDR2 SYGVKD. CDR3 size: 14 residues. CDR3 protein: CAISEGQGGNEQFF. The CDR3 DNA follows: TGTGCCATCAGTGAGGGACAGGGAGGCAATGAGCAGTTCTTC.

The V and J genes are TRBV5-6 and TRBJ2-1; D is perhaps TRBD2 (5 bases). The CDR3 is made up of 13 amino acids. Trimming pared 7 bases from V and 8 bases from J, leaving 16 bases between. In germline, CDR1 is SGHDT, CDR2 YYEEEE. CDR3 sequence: CASSNGRAYEQFF. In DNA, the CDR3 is TGTGCCAGCTCGAACGGGCGGGCCTATGAGCAGTTCTTC. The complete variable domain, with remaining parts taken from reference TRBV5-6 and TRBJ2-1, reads DAGVTQSPTHLIKTRGQQVTLRCSPKSGHDTVSWYQQALGQGPQFIFQYYEEEERQRGNFPDRFSGHQFPNYSSELNVNALLLGDSALYLCASSNGRAYEQFFGPGTRLTVL.

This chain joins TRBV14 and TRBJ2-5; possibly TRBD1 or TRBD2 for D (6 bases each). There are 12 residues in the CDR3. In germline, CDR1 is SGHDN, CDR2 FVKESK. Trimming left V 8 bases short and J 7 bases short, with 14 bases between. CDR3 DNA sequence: TGTGCCAGCGGCGAACAGGGAGGGACCCAGTACTTC. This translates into CASGEQGGTQYF.

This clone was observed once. The CDR3 region is CASSLGGAGYTEAFF. The CDR3 DNA reads as TGCGCCAGCAGCTTGGGGGGGGCCGGGTACACTGAAGCTTTCTTT. V is TRBV5-1 and J is TRBJ1-1; D might be TRBD1 (6 bases). The CDR3 totals 15 residues. V lost 0 bases to trimming and J lost 3 bases, with 12 bases between them. Looked up from germline, CDR1 is SGHRS and CDR2 is YFSETQ.

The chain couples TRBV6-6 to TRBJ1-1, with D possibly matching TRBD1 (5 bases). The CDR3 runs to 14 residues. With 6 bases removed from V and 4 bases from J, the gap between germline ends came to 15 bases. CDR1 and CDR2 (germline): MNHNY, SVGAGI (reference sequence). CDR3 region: CASRSWGVGTEAFF. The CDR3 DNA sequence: TGTGCCAGCAGGTCCTGGGGGGTGGGCACTGAAGCTTTCTTT.

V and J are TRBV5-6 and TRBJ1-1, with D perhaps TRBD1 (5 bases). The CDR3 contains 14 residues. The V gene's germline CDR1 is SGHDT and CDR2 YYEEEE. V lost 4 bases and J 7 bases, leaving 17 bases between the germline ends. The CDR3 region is CASSTGTYFDEAFF. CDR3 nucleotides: TGTGCCAGCAGCACCGGGACTTATTTTGATGAAGCTTTCTTT. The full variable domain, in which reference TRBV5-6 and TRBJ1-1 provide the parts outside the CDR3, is DAGVTQSPTHLIKTRGQQVTLRCSPKSGHDTVSWYQQALGQGPQFIFQYYEEEERQRGNFPDRFSGHQFPNYSSELNVNALLLGDSALYLCASSTGTYFDEAFFGQGTRLTVV.